This note documents a single T cell receptor beta chain sequence. The sample comes from a study of blood T cell repertoires in COVID-19. Study context: The cDNA or gDNA used as material had been derived from T cells, B-cell-depleted T cells, or PBMCs.

J gave up 5 bases and V 2 bases, and 6 bases lay outside the gene matches. Germline V CDR1 and CDR2: SGHDT, YYEEEE. CDR3 length: 14 residues. Assay: immunoSEQ multiplex PCR; the TCRdb copy retains only in-frame clones and omits some. The repertoire has more than 9,500 clones, about 88% of them found once; the top ten carry around 15%. This receptor was taken from a man between 65 and 85 years old with active COVID-19. V usage is TRBV5-6 and J usage is TRBJ1-2, with 7 bases identical to TRBD1. The source material was peripheral blood. Here the CDR3 DNA reads TGTGCCAGCAGCTTTGGGACAGAAATATATGGCTACACCTTC. As protein: CASSFGTEIYGYTF.